One sample yielded the 9 T cell receptor beta chains listed below, sequenced in a study of T cells in localized non-small cell lung cancer. The data were produced by immunoSEQ multiplex PCR, yet TCRdb's version contains in-frame clones alone and is incomplete. This table holds about 5,900 clones, under 25% found once. Sample: lung tumor tissue, taken before any cancer treatment. These receptors all stem from a female donor aged 60 or older with stage I lung adenocarcinoma.

This clone came up a few times. The CDR3 here is CASSPTPDREYGYTF. In nucleotides, the CDR3 is TGTGCCAGTAGTCCTACGCCCGACAGGGAATATGGCTACACCTTC. The genes are TRBV19 and TRBJ1-2, with 7 nucleotides matching TRBD1. Germline V gene sequence: CDR1 LNHDA, CDR2 SQIVND (reference sequence). This CDR3 is 15 amino acids long. The ends lost 5 bases at V and 5 bases at J; junction bases unmatched: 11. Drawing the rest from reference TRBV19 and TRBJ1-2, the complete variable domain is DGGITQSPKYLFRKEGQNVTLSCEQNLNHDAMYWYRQDPGQGLRLIYYSQIVNDFQKGDIAEGYSVSREKKESFPLTVTSAQKNPTAFYLCASSPTPDREYGYTFGSGTRLTVV.

The rearrangement joins TRBV11-3 to TRBJ2-1; 10 bases line up with TRBD1. V was clipped by 5 bases and J by 9 bases; unmatched bases: 7. Germline CDR1 SGHNT, CDR2 YENEEA. The CDR3 extends over 14 amino acids. The CDR3 DNA is TGTGCCAGCAGCCTTGGACAGGGGGTGGCTGAGCAGTTCTTC. Residues: CASSLGQGVAEQFF.

By share of the sample, this clone is large. The chain employs TRBV14 and TRBJ2-2; D may be TRBD2 (6 bases). V was shortened by 4 bases and J by 10 bases, with 10 bases between the two germline ends. CDR1 and CDR2 from the germline V gene are SGHDN and FVKESK. The CDR3 covers 12 residues. The DNA for the CDR3 is TGTGCCAGCAGCCGCGGAGGGATGGAGCTGTTTTTT. It is translated as CASSRGGMELFF.

This clone has more than one count but fewer than ten. The chain employs TRBV19 and TRBJ1-1; D ambiguous. This CDR3 is 14 amino acids long. Germline V gene data show CDR1 as LNHDA and CDR2 as SQIVND (reference sequence). Trimming left V 5 bases short and J 5 bases short, with 15 bases between. This CDR3 reads CASSPVLGLTEAFF. In DNA, the CDR3 is TGTGCCAGTAGTCCCGTCTTAGGGCTGACTGAAGCTTTCTTT.

This clone was counted between two and nine times. This chain joins TRBV11-3 and TRBJ2-1, with a weak D call TRBD2 (6 bases). From germline, CDR1 is SGHNT and CDR2 YENEEA. The V gene lost 3 bases and the J gene lost 0 bases, with 12 bases spanning the gap. The CDR3 runs 16 residues. In DNA, the CDR3 is TGTGCCAGCAGCTTCTTAGTCGGGAGCTCCTACAATGAGCAGTTCTTC. Amino acid sequence: CASSFLVGSSYNEQFF.

This clone is medium-sized. This chain joins TRBV11-3 and TRBJ1-2; 9 bases are a match to TRBD1. Per germline, CDR1 SGHNT and CDR2 YENEEA. The CDR3 extends over 15 amino acids. Trimming took 5 bases from V and 3 from J; bases not matched to a gene: 7. This chain's CDR3 is CASSLRTGEDYGYTF. In DNA form, the CDR3 reads TGTGCCAGCAGCCTTCGGACAGGGGAAGACTATGGCTACACCTTC.

This clone was detected only a few times. CDR3 in amino acids: CASSTGRLNQPQHF. CDR3 sequence (DNA): TGTGCCAGCAGCACGGGACGCCTTAATCAGCCCCAGCATTTT. The V call is TRBV6-8, the J call TRBJ1-5, with TRBD1 as a possible D gene (5 bases). The CDR3 is 14 amino acids. V lost 6 bases and J 4 bases, leaving 13 bases between the germline ends. Germline V gene data show CDR1 as MNHGY and CDR2 as SAAAGT.

This clone was seen more than once but under ten times. The rearrangement joins TRBV6-8 to TRBJ1-4; a weak D match, TRBD1 (5 bases). This CDR3 region has 14 residues. Germline loops: CDR1 MNHGY, CDR2 SAAAGT. Trimming shortened V by 6 bases and J by 3 bases, and 11 bases separated the two germline ends. CDR3 sequence (DNA): TGTGCCAGCAGACCGGGACGGTCTAATGAAAAACTGTTTTTT. Amino acids: CASRPGRSNEKLFF.

J is TRBJ1-5 and V is TRBV6-8, with a weak D call TRBD1 (6 bases). The V end was cut by 5 bases, the J end by 0 bases, with 20 bases between. The CDR3 spans 18 residues. Germline V gene data show CDR1 as MNHGY and CDR2 as SAAAGT. DNA for the CDR3: TGTGCCAGCAGTCCCGAGGGGGGAGAAATATATAGCAATCAGCCCCAGCATTTT. Encoded protein: CASSPEGGEIYSNQPQHF.